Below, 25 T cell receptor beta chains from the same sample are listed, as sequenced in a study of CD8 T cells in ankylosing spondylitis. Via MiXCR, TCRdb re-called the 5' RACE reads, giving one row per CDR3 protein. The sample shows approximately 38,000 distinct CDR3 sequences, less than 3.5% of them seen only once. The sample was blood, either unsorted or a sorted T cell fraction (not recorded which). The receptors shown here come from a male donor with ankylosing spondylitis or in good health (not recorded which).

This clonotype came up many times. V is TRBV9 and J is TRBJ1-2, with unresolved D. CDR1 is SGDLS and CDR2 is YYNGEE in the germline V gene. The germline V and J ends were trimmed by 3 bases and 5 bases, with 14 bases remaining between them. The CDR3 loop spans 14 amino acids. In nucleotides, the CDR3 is TGTGCCAGCAGCGAAGGACTCGGGGTTTATGGCTACACCTTC. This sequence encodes CASSEGLGVYGYTF. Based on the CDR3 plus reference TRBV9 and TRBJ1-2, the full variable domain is DSGVTQTPKHLITATGQRVTLRCSPRSGDLSVYWYQQSLDQGLQFLIQYYNGEERAKGNILERFSAQQFPDLHSELNLSSLELGDSALYFCASSEGLGVYGYTFGSGTRLTVV.

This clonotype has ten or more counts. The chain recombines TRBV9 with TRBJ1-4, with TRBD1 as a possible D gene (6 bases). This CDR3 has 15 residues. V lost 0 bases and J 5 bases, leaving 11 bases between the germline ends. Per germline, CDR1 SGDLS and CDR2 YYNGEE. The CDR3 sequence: CASSVAGEANEKLFF. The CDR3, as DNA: TGTGCCAGCAGCGTAGCAGGGGAGGCGAATGAAAAACTGTTTTTT.

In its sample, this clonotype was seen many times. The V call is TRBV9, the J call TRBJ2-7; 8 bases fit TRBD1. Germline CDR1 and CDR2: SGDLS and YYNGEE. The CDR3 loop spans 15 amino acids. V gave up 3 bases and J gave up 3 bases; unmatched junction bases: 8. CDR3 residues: CASSATGVPYYEQYF. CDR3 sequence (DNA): TGTGCCAGCAGCGCGACAGGGGTGCCTTACTACGAGCAGTACTTC.

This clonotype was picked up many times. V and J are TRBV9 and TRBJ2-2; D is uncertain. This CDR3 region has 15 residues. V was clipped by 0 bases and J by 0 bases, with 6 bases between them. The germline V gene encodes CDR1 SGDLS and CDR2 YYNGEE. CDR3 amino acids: CASSVGLTNTGELFF. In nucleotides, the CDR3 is TGTGCCAGCAGCGTAGGGCTAACGAACACCGGGGAGCTGTTTTTT.

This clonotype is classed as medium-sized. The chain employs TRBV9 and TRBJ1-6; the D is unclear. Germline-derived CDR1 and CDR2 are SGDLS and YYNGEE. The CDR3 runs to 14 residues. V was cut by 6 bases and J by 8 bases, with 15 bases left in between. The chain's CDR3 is CASTPRVWDSPLHF. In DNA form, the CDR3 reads TGTGCCAGCACTCCCCGGGTGTGGGATTCACCCCTCCACTTT.

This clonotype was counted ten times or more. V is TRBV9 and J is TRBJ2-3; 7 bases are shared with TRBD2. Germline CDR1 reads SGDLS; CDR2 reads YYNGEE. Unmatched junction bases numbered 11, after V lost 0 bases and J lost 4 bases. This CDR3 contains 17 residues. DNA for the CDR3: TGTGCCAGCAGCGTAGGAACGGGAGGCTATGGGGCAGATACGCAGTATTTT. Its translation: CASSVGTGGYGADTQYF.

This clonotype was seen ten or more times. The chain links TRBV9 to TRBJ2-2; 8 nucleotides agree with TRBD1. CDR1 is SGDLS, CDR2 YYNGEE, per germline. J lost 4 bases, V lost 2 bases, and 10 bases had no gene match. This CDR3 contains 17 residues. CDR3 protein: CASSVGQGISFTGELFF. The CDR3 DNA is TGTGCCAGCAGCGTTGGACAGGGTATTTCTTTCACCGGGGAGCTGTTTTTT.

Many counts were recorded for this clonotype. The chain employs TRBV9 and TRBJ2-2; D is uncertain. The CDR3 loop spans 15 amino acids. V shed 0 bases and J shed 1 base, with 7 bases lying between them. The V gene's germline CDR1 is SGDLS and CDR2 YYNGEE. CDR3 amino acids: CASSVAWENTGELFF. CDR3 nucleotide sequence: TGTGCCAGCAGCGTAGCGTGGGAGAACACCGGGGAGCTGTTTTTT.

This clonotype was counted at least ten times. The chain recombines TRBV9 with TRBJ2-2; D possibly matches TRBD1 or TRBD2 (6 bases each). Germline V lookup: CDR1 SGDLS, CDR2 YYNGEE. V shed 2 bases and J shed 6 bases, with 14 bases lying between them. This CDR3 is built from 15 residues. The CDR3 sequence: CASSVFRGGAGELFF. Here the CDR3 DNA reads TGTGCCAGCAGCGTCTTCAGGGGAGGCGCCGGGGAGCTGTTTTTT.

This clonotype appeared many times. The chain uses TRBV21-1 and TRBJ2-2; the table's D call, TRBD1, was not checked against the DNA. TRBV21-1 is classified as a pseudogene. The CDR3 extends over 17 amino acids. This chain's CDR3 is CASSKYNWAGEIGELFF. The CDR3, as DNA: TGTGCCAGCAGCAAATACAATTGGGCAGGGGAGATCGGGGAGCTGTTTTTT.

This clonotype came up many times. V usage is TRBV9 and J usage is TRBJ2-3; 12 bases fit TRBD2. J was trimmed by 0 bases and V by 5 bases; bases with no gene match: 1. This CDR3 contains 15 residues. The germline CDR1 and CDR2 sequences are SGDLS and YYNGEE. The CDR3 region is CASSGTSGSTDTQYF. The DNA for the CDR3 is TGTGCCAGCAGTGGGACTAGCGGGAGCACAGATACGCAGTATTTT.

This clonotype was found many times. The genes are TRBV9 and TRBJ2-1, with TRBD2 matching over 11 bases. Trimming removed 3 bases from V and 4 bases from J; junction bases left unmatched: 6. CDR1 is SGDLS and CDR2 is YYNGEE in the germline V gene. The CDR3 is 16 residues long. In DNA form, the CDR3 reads TGTGCCAGCAGCGGCGGGACTAGCGGAGGTTACAATGAGCAGTTCTTC. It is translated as CASSGGTSGGYNEQFF.

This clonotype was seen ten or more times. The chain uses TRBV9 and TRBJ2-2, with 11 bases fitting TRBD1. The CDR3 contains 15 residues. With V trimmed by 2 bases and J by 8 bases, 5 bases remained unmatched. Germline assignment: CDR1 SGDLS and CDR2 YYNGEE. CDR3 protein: CASSVRTGGEGELFF. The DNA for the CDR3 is TGTGCCAGCAGCGTCCGGACAGGGGGCGAGGGGGAGCTGTTTTTT.

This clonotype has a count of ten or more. CDR3 region: CASSVNPQAAGETQYF. CDR3 sequence (DNA): TGTGCCAGCAGCGTAAACCCTCAGGCGGCAGGGGAGACCCAGTACTTC. The chain joins TRBV9 to TRBJ2-5, with TRBD1 as a possible D gene (5 bases). The CDR3 spans 16 residues. Trimming stripped 1 base from V and 5 bases from J, with 18 bases between. Per germline, CDR1 SGDLS and CDR2 YYNGEE.

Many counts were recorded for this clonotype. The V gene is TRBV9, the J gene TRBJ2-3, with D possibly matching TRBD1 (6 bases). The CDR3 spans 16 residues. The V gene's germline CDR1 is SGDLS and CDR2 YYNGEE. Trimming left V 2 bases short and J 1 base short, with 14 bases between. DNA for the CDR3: TGTGCCAGCAGCGTGGGGGTGGGGGCCCGCACAGATACGCAGTATTTT. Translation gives CASSVGVGARTDTQYF.

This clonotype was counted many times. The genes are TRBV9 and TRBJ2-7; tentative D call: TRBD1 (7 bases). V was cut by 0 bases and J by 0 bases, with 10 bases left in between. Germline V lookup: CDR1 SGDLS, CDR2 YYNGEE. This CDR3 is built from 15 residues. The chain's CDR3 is CASSVGRDSSYEQYF. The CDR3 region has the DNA TGTGCCAGCAGCGTAGGGCGGGACAGCTCCTACGAGCAGTACTTC.

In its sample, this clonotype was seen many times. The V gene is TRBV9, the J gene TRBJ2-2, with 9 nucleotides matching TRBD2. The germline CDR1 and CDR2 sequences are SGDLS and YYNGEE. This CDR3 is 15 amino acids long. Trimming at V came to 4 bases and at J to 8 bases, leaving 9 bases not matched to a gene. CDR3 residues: CASSPGSSGKGELFF. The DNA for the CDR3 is TGTGCCAGCAGCCCGGGGTCTAGCGGGAAGGGGGAGCTGTTTTTT.

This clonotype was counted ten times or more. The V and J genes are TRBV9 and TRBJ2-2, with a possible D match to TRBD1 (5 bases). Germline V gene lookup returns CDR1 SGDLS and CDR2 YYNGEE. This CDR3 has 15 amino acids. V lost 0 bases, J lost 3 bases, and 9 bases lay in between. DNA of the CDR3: TGTGCCAGCAGCGTAGCTGACAGCTACACCGGGGAGCTGTTTTTT. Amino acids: CASSVADSYTGELFF.

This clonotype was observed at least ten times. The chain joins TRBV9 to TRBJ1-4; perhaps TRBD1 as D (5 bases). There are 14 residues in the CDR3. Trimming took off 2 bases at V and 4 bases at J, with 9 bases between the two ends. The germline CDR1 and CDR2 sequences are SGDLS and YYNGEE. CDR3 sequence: CASSVGGHNEKLFF. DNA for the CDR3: TGTGCCAGCAGCGTTGGGGGTCATAATGAAAAACTGTTTTTT.

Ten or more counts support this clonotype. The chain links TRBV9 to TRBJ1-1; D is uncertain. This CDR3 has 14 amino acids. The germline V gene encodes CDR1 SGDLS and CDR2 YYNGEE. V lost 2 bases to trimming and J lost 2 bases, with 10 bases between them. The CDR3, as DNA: TGTGCCAGCAGCGTCTCGGCTCTCAACACTGAAGCTTTCTTT. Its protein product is CASSVSALNTEAFF.

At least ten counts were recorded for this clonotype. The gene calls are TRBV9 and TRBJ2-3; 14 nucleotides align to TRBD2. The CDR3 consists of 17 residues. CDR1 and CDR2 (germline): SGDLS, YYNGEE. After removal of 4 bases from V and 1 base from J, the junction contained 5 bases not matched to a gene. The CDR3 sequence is CASSSLTSGRGTDTQYF. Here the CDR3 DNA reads TGTGCCAGCAGCTCCTTGACTAGCGGGAGGGGCACAGATACGCAGTATTTT. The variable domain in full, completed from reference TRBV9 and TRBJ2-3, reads DSGVTQTPKHLITATGQRVTLRCSPRSGDLSVYWYQQSLDQGLQFLIQYYNGEERAKGNILERFSAQQFPDLHSELNLSSLELGDSALYFCASSSLTSGRGTDTQYFGPGTRLTVL.

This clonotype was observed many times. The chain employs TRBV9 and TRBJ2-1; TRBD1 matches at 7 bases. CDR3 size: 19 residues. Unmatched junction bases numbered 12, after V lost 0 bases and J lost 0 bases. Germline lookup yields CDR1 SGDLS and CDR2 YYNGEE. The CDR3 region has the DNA TGTGCCAGCAGCGTAGGAACAGGGGCCACCTCGAGCTCCTACAATGAGCAGTTCTTC. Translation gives CASSVGTGATSSSYNEQFF.

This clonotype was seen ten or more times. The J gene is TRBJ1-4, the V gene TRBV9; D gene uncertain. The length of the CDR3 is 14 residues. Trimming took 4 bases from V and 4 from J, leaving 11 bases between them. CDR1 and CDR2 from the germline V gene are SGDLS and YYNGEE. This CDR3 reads CASSPPGINEKLFF. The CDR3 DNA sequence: TGTGCCAGCAGCCCCCCAGGTATTAATGAAAAACTGTTTTTT.

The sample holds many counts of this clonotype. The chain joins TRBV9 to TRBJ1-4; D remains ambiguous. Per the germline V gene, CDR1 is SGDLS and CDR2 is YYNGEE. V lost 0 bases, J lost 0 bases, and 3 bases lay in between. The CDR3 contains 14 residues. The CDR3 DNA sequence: TGTGCCAGCAGCGTAGCATCAACTAATGAAAAACTGTTTTTT. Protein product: CASSVASTNEKLFF.

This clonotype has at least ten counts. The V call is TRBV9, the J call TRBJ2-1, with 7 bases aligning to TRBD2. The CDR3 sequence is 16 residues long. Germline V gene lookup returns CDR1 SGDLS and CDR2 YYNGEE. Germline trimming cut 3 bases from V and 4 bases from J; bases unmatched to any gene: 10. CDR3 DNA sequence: TGTGCCAGCAGCGGGGGGGGACTGAGCTTTTACAATGAGCAGTTCTTC. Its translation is CASSGGGLSFYNEQFF.